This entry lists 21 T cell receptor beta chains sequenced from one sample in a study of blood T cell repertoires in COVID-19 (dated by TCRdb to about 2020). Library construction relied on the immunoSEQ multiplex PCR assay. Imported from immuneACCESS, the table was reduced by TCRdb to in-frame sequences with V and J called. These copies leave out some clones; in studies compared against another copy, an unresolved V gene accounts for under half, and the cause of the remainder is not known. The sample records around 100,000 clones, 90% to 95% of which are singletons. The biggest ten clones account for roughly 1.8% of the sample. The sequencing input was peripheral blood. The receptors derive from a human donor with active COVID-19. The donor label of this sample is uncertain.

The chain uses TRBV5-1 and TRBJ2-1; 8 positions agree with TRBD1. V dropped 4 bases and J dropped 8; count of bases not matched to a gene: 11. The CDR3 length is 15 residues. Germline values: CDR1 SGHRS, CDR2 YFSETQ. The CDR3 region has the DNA TGCGCCAGCAGCAAGGGAGACAGGGGAGGCGATGAGCAGTTCTTC. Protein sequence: CASSKGDRGGDEQFF.

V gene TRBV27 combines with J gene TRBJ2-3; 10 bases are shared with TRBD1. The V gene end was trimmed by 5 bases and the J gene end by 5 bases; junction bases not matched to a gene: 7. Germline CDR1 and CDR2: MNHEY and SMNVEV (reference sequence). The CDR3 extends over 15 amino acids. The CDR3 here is CASSPGQGGGDTQYF. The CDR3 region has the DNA TGTGCCAGCAGTCCAGGACAGGGGGGGGGAGATACGCAGTATTTT.

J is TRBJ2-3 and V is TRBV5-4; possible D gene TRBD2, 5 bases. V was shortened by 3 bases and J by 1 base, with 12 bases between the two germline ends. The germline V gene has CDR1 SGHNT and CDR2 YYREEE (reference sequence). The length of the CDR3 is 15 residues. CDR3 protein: CASSSGLSGTDTQYF. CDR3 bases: TGTGCCAGCAGCTCGGGGTTGTCGGGCACAGATACGCAGTATTTT.

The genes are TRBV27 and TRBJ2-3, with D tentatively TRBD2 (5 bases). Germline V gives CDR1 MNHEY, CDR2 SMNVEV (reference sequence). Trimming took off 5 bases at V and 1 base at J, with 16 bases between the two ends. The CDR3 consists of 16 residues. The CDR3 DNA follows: TGTGCCAGCAGTCAAGGGCTAGCAAAGGGCACAGATACGCAGTATTTT. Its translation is CASSQGLAKGTDTQYF.

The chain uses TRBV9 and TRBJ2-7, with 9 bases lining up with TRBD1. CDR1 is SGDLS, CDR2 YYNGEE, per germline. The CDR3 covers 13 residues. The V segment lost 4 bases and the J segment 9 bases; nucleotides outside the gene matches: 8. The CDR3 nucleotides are TGTGCCAGCAGCCCGCGACAGGGGGAAAGGCAGTACTTC. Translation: CASSPRQGERQYF.

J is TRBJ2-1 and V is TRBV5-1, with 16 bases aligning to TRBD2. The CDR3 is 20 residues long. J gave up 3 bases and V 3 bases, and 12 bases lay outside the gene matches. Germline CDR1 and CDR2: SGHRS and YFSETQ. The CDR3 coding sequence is TGCGCCAGCAGCTGGGCCGGGACTAGCGGGGGGGCCGGTCTCTACAATGAGCAGTTCTTC. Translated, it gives CASSWAGTSGGAGLYNEQFF.

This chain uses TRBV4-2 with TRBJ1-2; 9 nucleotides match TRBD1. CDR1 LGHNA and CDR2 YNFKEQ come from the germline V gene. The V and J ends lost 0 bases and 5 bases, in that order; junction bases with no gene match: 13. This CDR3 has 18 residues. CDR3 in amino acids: CASSQDPPRDRVGYGYTF. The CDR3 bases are TGTGCCAGCAGCCAAGATCCACCCCGGGACAGGGTAGGGTATGGCTACACCTTC.

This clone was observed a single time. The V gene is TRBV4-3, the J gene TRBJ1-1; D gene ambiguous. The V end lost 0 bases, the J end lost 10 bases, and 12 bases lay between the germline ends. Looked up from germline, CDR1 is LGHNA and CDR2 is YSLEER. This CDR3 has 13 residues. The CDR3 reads CASSQDREAGAFF. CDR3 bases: TGCGCCAGCAGCCAAGATAGGGAGGCCGGAGCTTTCTTT.

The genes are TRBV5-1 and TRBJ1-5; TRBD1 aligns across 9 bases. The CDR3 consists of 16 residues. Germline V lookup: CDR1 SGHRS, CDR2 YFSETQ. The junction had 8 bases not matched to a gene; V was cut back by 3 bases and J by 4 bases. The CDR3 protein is CASSSYRGRGNQPQHF. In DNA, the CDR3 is TGCGCCAGCAGCTCTTACAGGGGGCGCGGGAATCAGCCCCAGCATTTT. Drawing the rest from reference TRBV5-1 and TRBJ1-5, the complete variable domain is KAGVTQTPRYLIKTRGQQVTLSCSPISGHRSVSWYQQTPGQGLQFLFEYFSETQRNKGNFPGRFSGRQFSNSRSEMNVSTLELGDSALYLCASSSYRGRGNQPQHFGDGTRLSIL.

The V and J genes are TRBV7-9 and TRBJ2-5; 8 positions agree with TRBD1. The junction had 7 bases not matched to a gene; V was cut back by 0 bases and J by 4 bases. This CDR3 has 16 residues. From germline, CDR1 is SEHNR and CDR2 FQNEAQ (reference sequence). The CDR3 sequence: CASSLAVGTGGETQYF. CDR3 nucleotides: TGTGCCAGCAGCTTAGCCGTAGGGACAGGAGGAGAGACCCAGTACTTC.

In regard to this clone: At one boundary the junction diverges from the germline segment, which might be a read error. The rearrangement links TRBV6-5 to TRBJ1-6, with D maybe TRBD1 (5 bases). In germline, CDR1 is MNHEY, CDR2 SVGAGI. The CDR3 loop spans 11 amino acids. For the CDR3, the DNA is TGTGCCAGCAGACAGGATTCAACCCTCCACTTT. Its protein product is CASRQDSTLHF.

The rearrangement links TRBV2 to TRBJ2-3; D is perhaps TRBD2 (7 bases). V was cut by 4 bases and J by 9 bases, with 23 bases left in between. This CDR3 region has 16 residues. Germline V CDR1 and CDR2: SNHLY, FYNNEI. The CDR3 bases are TGTGCCAGCAGTGGTGATGTGTGGCGGGGGCATCCGACGCAGTATTTT. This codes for CASSGDVWRGHPTQYF.

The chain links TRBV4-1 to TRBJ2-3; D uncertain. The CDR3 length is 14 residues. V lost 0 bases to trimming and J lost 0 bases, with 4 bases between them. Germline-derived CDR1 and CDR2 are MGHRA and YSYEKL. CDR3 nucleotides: TGCGCCAGCAGCCAAGACAGGAGCACAGATACGCAGTATTTT. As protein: CASSQDRSTDTQYF.

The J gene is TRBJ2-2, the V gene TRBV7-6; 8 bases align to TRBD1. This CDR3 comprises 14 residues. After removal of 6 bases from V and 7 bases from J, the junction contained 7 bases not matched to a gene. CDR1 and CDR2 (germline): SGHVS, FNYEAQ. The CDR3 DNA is TGTGCCAGCAGAGAACAGGGGGATCACGGGGAGCTGTTTTTT. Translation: CASREQGDHGELFF.

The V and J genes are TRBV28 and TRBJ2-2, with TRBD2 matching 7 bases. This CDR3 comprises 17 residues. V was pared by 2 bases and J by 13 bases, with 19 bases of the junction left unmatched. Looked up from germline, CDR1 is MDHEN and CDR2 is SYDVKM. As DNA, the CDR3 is TGTGCCAGCAGTTTACAAGATTGGATGGGGAGGGTTGGATGGCTGTTTTTT. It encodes CASSLQDWMGRVGWLFF.

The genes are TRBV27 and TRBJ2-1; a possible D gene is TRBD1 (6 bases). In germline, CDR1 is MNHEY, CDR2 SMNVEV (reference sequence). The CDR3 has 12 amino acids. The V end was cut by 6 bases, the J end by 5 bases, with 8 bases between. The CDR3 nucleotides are TGTGCCAGCAGCACAGGGAACAATGAGCAGTTCTTC. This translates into CASSTGNNEQFF.

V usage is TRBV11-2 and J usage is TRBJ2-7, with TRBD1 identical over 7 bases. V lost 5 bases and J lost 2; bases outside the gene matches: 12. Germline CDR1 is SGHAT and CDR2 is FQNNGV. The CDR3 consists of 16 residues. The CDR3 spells CASSGLAGGDAYEQYF. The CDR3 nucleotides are TGTGCCAGCAGCGGACTGGCAGGGGGTGACGCCTACGAGCAGTACTTC.

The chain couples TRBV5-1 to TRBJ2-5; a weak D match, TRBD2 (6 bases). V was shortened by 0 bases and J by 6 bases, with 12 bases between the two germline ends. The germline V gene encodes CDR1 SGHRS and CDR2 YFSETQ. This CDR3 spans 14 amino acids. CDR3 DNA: TGCGCCAGCAGCTTGGGTGGGGGGACTCAGACCCAGTACTTC. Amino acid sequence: CASSLGGGTQTQYF.

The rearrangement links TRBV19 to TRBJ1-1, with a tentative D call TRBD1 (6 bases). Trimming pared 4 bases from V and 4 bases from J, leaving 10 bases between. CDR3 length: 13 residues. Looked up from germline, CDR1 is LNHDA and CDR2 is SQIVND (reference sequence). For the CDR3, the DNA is TGTGCCAGTAGTACACAGGGTTCCACTGAAGCTTTCTTT. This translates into CASSTQGSTEAFF.

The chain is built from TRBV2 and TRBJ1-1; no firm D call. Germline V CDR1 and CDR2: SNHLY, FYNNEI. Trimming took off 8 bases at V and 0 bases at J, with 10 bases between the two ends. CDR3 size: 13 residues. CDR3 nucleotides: TGTGCCAGCGGGCGCAGTATGAACACTGAAGCTTTCTTT. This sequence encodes CASGRSMNTEAFF.

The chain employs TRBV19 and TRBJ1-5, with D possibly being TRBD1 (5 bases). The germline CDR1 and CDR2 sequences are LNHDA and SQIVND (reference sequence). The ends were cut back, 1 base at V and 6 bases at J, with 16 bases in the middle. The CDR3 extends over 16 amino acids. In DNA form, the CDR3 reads TGTGCCAGTAGTATAGTTAGGGTAACAGGCAGTCAGCCCCAGCATTTT. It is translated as CASSIVRVTGSQPQHF.